Listed below are T cell receptor beta chains from one sample, sequenced in a study of T-cell memory formation after mild COVID-19. Each CDR3 protein gets one entry after TCRdb re-called the 5' RACE reads with MiXCR. The data hold approximately 350,000 distinct CDR3 sequences, with over 10% observed a single time. The sample comprised PBMCs or a T cell subset sorted from them (not recorded which). These receptors were collected from a man aged 18 to 29 who had mild COVID-19 (a few samples of this study predate the infection). Cell type and time point are not known. Both conserved end residues are part of each CDR3. The D gene is left open where the match is weak. Only some rows state a clone size, as once, few, many or a class for expanded clones.

J: TRBJ2-2
size: few
length: 17
D: .
V: TRBV11-2
CDR3: CASSSGTWLTNTGELFF
DNA: TGTGCCAGCAGCTCAGGGACATGGCTGACGAACACCGGGGAGCTGTTTTTT

J: TRBJ2-1
size: few
length: 15
D: TRBD2
V: TRBV10-3
CDR3: CAISETSGGAGEQFF
DNA: TGTGCCATCAGTGAGACTAGCGGGGGGGCCGGTGAGCAGTTCTTC

J: TRBJ2-3
size: .
length: 16
D: .
V: TRBV6-6
CDR3: CASSGPISLRENSQYF
DNA: TGTGCCAGCAGCGGGCCAATCAGCCTTAGGGAGAATTCGCAGTATTTT

J: TRBJ1-2
size: few
length: 15
D: .
V: TRBV2
CDR3: CASSGGPRGNYGYTF
DNA: TGTGCCAGCAGTGGCGGACCACGGGGAAACTATGGCTACACCTTC

J: TRBJ2-7
size: .
length: 15
D: TRBD2
V: TRBV9
CDR3: CASSVGSGGPYEQYF
DNA: TGTGCCAGCAGCGTAGGGTCGGGGGGGCCCTACGAGCAGTACTTC

J: TRBJ2-3
size: many
length: 15
D: TRBD2
V: TRBV5-6
CDR3: CASSHGGGTSDTQYF
DNA: TGTGCCAGCAGCCACGGCGGGGGGACATCAGATACGCAGTATTTT

J: TRBJ2-3
size: many
length: 13
D: .
V: TRBV10-3
CDR3: CAISESILDPRYF
DNA: TGTGCCATCAGTGAGTCGATTCTGGACCCCAGGTATTTT

J: TRBJ2-5
size: .
length: 15
D: TRBD1
V: TRBV5-6
CDR3: CASSGGTGGGETQYF
DNA: TGTGCCAGCAGTGGCGGGACAGGGGGCGGAGAGACCCAGTACTTC

J: TRBJ1-1
size: .
length: 14
D: .
V: TRBV6-2/TRBV6-3
CDR3: CASARGQVGTEAFF
DNA: TGTGCCAGCGCCCGAGGTCAGGTCGGCACTGAAGCTTTCTTT

J: TRBJ1-6
size: few
length: 12
D: .
V: TRBV7-2
CDR3: CASRQVGVPLHF
DNA: TGTGCCAGCAGACAGGTTGGGGTCCCCCTCCACTTT

J: TRBJ2-3
size: .
length: 14
D: TRBD2
V: TRBV28
CDR3: CAGNRRGGRDTQYF
DNA: TGTGCCGGCAATCGGCGGGGGGGCCGGGATACGCAGTATTTT

J: TRBJ2-3
size: .
length: 17
D: TRBD2
V: TRBV20-1
CDR3: CSARVGGATFFTDTQYF
DNA: TGCAGTGCTAGAGTGGGAGGGGCCACATTTTTCACAGATACGCAGTATTTT

J: TRBJ2-1
size: few
length: 15
D: .
V: TRBV2
CDR3: CATQVGRRSYNEQFF
DNA: TGTGCCACCCAGGTCGGCCGACGCTCCTACAATGAGCAGTTCTTC

J: TRBJ1-2
size: .
length: 12
D: .
V: TRBV28
CDR3: CASQTGIYGYTF
DNA: TGTGCCAGCCAGACTGGGATCTATGGCTACACCTTC

J: TRBJ1-1
size: few
length: 15
D: TRBD1
V: TRBV10-3
CDR3: CAIRDRGSLNTEAFF
DNA: TGTGCCATCAGAGACAGGGGGAGTTTGAACACTGAAGCTTTCTTT

J: TRBJ2-1
size: few
length: 14
D: .
V: TRBV6-4
CDR3: CASSEGSLYNEQFF
DNA: TGTGCCAGCAGTGAAGGGAGTTTATACAATGAGCAGTTCTTC

J: TRBJ2-5
size: many
length: 11
D: .
V: TRBV18
CDR3: CASSPWETQYF
DNA: TGTGCCAGCAGCCCCTGGGAGACCCAGTACTTC

J: TRBJ2-6
size: .
length: 15
D: .
V: TRBV9
CDR3: CASSVGLSGANVLTF
DNA: TGTGCCAGCAGCGTAGGCCTATCTGGGGCCAACGTCCTGACTTTC

J: TRBJ1-2
size: few
length: 13
D: .
V: TRBV3-1
CDR3: CASSQDNSGGYTF
DNA: TGTGCCAGCAGCCAAGATAACTCTGGAGGCTACACCTTC

J: TRBJ2-5
size: .
length: 14
D: .
V: TRBV7-2
CDR3: CASSPRENQETQYF
DNA: TGTGCCAGCAGCCCACGGGAAAACCAAGAGACCCAGTACTTC

J: TRBJ2-3
size: many
length: 13
D: .
V: TRBV20-1
CDR3: CSVPTGGTDTQYF
DNA: TGCAGTGTCCCGACAGGTGGCACAGATACGCAGTATTTT

J: TRBJ2-7
size: .
length: 13
D: .
V: TRBV24-1
CDR3: CATTPPGSYEQYF
DNA: TGTGCCACCACCCCCCCAGGCTCCTACGAGCAGTACTTC

J: TRBJ1-3
size: few
length: 15
D: TRBD1
V: TRBV6-5
CDR3: CASSYRGQPGNTIYF
DNA: TGTGCCAGCAGTTACCGGGGACAGCCGGGGAACACCATATATTTT

J: TRBJ1-1
size: .
length: 16
D: TRBD1
V: TRBV4-3
CDR3: CASSQKLAGTGTEAFF
DNA: TGCGCCAGCAGCCAGAAATTAGCCGGGACAGGGACTGAAGCTTTCTTT

J: TRBJ2-3
size: few
length: 16
D: .
V: TRBV5-1
CDR3: CASSALQGSSTDTQYF
DNA: TGCGCCAGCAGCGCCCTCCAGGGTTCTAGCACAGATACGCAGTATTTT

J: TRBJ2-2
size: few
length: 17
D: .
V: TRBV5-1
CDR3: CASSWGAPSRGTGELFF
DNA: TGCGCCAGCAGCTGGGGAGCCCCCTCGCGGGGCACCGGGGAGCTGTTTTTT

J: TRBJ2-1
size: many
length: 16
D: TRBD2
V: TRBV5-1
CDR3: CASSSTAGGLYNEQFF
DNA: TGCGCCAGCAGCTCAACGGCGGGGGGGCTCTACAATGAGCAGTTCTTC

J: TRBJ2-7
size: .
length: 14
D: TRBD1
V: TRBV20-1
CDR3: CSATLGTGPYEQYF
DNA: TGCAGTGCTACGTTGGGGACAGGACCCTACGAGCAGTACTTC

J: TRBJ1-4
size: .
length: 15
D: .
V: TRBV19
CDR3: CASSMTGTTGEKLFF
DNA: TGTGCCAGTAGTATGACCGGGACCACGGGGGAAAAACTGTTTTTT

J: TRBJ2-1
size: few
length: 12
D: TRBD1
V: TRBV2
CDR3: CASNYRGLEQFF
DNA: TGTGCCAGCAACTACAGGGGGCTTGAGCAGTTCTTC

J: TRBJ1-2
size: many
length: 16
D: .
V: TRBV5-1
CDR3: CASSLGVQLLGYGYTF
DNA: TGCGCCAGCAGCTTGGGGGTACAGCTTCTAGGCTATGGCTACACCTTC

J: TRBJ2-1
size: .
length: 15
D: TRBD1
V: TRBV6-6
CDR3: CASSADRSSYNEQFF
DNA: TGTGCCAGCAGTGCGGACAGGAGCTCCTACAATGAGCAGTTCTTC

J: TRBJ1-4
size: .
length: 15
D: .
V: TRBV7-8
CDR3: CASSLLSGYNEKLFF
DNA: TGTGCCAGCAGCTTATTATCGGGGTATAATGAAAAACTGTTTTTT

J: TRBJ1-5
size: few
length: 12
D: .
V: TRBV24-1
CDR3: CATSDSHQPQHF
DNA: TGTGCCACCAGTGATTCGCATCAGCCCCAGCATTTT

J: TRBJ2-2
size: .
length: 12
D: .
V: TRBV6-2/TRBV6-3
CDR3: CAGAGDTGELFF
DNA: TGTGCCGGCGCAGGTGACACCGGGGAGCTGTTTTTT

J: TRBJ2-5
size: .
length: 16
D: TRBD2
V: TRBV10-3
CDR3: CAISDGLAGPRGTQYF
DNA: TGTGCCATCAGTGATGGTCTAGCGGGACCCCGTGGGACCCAGTACTTC

J: TRBJ1-1
size: .
length: 13
D: .
V: TRBV29-1
CDR3: CSVATMGNTEAFF
DNA: TGCAGCGTTGCCACTATGGGGAACACTGAAGCTTTCTTT

J: TRBJ1-6
size: many
length: 13
D: .
V: TRBV27
CDR3: CASKGPINSPLHF
DNA: TGTGCCAGCAAGGGACCGATTAATTCACCCCTCCACTTT

J: TRBJ2-2
size: .
length: 16
D: .
V: TRBV4-1
CDR3: CASSQVGQTNTGELFF
DNA: TGCGCCAGCAGCCAAGTCGGGCAGACCAACACCGGGGAGCTGTTTTTT

J: TRBJ1-1
size: few
length: 15
D: TRBD1
V: TRBV7-6
CDR3: CASSSLRTGAAEAFF
DNA: TGTGCCAGCAGCTCCCTCCGGACAGGGGCCGCTGAAGCTTTCTTT

J: TRBJ2-3
size: .
length: 13
D: .
V: TRBV20-1
CDR3: CSEASPGTDTQYF
DNA: TGCAGTGAGGCCAGCCCTGGCACAGATACGCAGTATTTT

J: TRBJ2-3
size: few
length: 15
D: .
V: TRBV11-3
CDR3: CASSPGATSTDTQYF
DNA: TGTGCCAGCAGCCCTGGGGCTACTAGCACAGATACGCAGTATTTT